Each of the 9 T cell receptor beta chains below was sequenced from the same sample in a study of shared clonotypes between healthy human individuals (dated by TCRdb to the early 2020s). The library was built by means of the immunoSEQ multiplex PCR assay. In its TCRdb copy, this immuneACCESS table keeps in-frame sequences only and misses some clones. Where compared with another copy, unresolved V genes explain less than half of these, and the others have no known cause. The sample table contains 1,400,000 or so clones; only one count was recorded for around 98.5% of them. Roughly 0.35% of the sample belongs to the ten largest clones. The sequenced material came from naive CD4+ T cells sorted from blood. Read against the paper, the sample's cell subset or site label means: CD45RA+ positively selected. These receptors were obtained from a man aged 25-40 years in good health.

The chain recombines TRBV25-1 with TRBJ2-1; TRBD1 agrees at 8 bases. The J segment lost 5 bases and the V segment lost 3 bases, leaving 6 bases of the junction unmatched. The CDR3 runs 15 residues. CDR1 MGHDK and CDR2 SYGVNS come from the germline V gene. Here the CDR3 reads CASSDIGTGDNEQFF. In nucleotides, the CDR3 is TGTGCCAGCAGTGACATTGGGACAGGAGACAATGAGCAGTTCTTC. Full variable domain (outside the CDR3, taken from reference TRBV25-1 and TRBJ2-1): EADIYQTPRYLVIGTGKKITLECSQTMGHDKMYWYQQDPGMELHLIHYSYGVNSTEKGDLSSESTVSRIRTEHFPLTLESARPSHTSQYLCASSDIGTGDNEQFFGPGTRLTVL.

CDR3 nucleotide sequence: TGTGCCAGCCTACCCCACGGGCCACTTAAGTATGAGCAGTTCTTC. Encoded protein: CASLPHGPLKYEQFF. The chain joins TRBV6-1 to TRBJ2-1; D is undetermined. Germline CDR1 reads MNHNS; CDR2 reads SASEGT. The CDR3 is 15 residues long. The V end lost 8 bases, the J end lost 8 bases, and 22 bases lay between the germline ends.

The V gene is TRBV6-5, the J gene TRBJ2-7; 10 bases agree with TRBD2. The germline V gene encodes CDR1 MNHEY and CDR2 SVGAGI. The CDR3 is 14 amino acids. Trimming at V came to 3 bases and at J to 5 bases, leaving 4 bases not matched to a gene. The CDR3 reads CASSYGLAGDEQYF. For the CDR3, the DNA is TGTGCCAGCAGTTATGGGCTAGCGGGAGACGAGCAGTACTTC.

This CDR3 reads CASSRDRGISINQPQHF. The CDR3, as DNA: TGTGCCAGCAGCCGGGACAGGGGGATTTCGATCAATCAGCCCCAGCATTTT. V usage is TRBV2 and J usage is TRBJ1-5; TRBD1 matches 11 bases. Unmatched junction bases numbered 10, after V lost 6 bases and J lost 3 bases. Germline CDR1 is SNHLY and CDR2 is FYNNEI. The CDR3 length is 17 residues. Using reference TRBV2 and TRBJ1-5 for the parts outside the CDR3, the full variable domain is EPEVTQTPSHQVTQMGQEVILRCVPISNHLYFYWYRQILGQKVEFLVSFYNNEISEKSEIFDDQFSVERPDGSNFTLKIRSTKLEDSAMYFCASSRDRGISINQPQHFGDGTRLSIL.

J is TRBJ2-6 and V is TRBV18; 7 nucleotides line up with TRBD2. Losses at the gene ends were 3 bases for V and 0 bases for J; bases not matched to a gene: 5. The CDR3 covers 17 residues. The germline gives CDR1 KGHSH, CDR2 LQKENI. The DNA of the CDR3 is TGTGCCAGCTCACCTAGCGGGCAGAGCTCTGGGGCCAACGTCCTGACTTTC. The encoded protein is CASSPSGQSSGANVLTF. Full variable domain (rest looked up from reference TRBV18 and TRBJ2-6): NAGVMQNPRHLVRRRGQEARLRCSPMKGHSHVYWYRQLPEEGLKFMVYLQKENIIDESGMPKERFSAEFPKEGPSILRIQQVVRGDSAAYFCASSPSGQSSGANVLTFGAGSRLTVL.

The J gene is TRBJ1-5, the V gene TRBV10-3, with D unclear. CDR1 is ENHRY, CDR2 SYGVKD, per germline. The V end lost 3 bases, the J end lost 1 base, and 7 bases lay between the germline ends. The CDR3 is 14 amino acids. The CDR3 is CAISDVGSNQPQHF. In DNA, the CDR3 is TGTGCCATCAGTGACGTTGGGAGCAATCAGCCCCAGCATTTT.

The chain carries TRBV18 and TRBJ2-7; maybe TRBD2 (5 bases). V was pared by 3 bases and J by 3 bases, with 15 bases between. Per germline, CDR1 KGHSH and CDR2 LQKENI. The CDR3 contains 15 residues. The CDR3 sequence is CASSPRGATNYEQYF. The DNA for the CDR3 is TGTGCCAGCTCACCCCGGGGAGCGACTAACTACGAGCAGTACTTC.

DNA for the CDR3: TGTGCCAGCAGCCACCGGACGGCCTGGGGTCAGCCCCAGCATTTT. Translation: CASSHRTAWGQPQHF. This chain links TRBV28 with TRBJ1-5; unclear D gene. V was trimmed by 6 bases and J by 6 bases, leaving 18 bases between them. CDR1 is MDHEN, CDR2 SYDVKM, per germline. The CDR3 contains 15 residues.

A note on this clone: At the DNA level, this CDR3 is encoded by other sequences in the same sample as well. This sequence joins TRBV7-3 and TRBJ2-1, with 11 bases matching TRBD2. This CDR3 spans 15 amino acids. V was clipped by 5 bases and J by 3 bases; unmatched bases: 3. The germline V gene encodes CDR1 SGHTA and CDR2 FQGTGA. The CDR3 nucleotides are TGTGCCAGCAGCCCGGGGACTAGCGGCTACAATGAGCAGTTCTTC. Translated, it gives CASSPGTSGYNEQFF.